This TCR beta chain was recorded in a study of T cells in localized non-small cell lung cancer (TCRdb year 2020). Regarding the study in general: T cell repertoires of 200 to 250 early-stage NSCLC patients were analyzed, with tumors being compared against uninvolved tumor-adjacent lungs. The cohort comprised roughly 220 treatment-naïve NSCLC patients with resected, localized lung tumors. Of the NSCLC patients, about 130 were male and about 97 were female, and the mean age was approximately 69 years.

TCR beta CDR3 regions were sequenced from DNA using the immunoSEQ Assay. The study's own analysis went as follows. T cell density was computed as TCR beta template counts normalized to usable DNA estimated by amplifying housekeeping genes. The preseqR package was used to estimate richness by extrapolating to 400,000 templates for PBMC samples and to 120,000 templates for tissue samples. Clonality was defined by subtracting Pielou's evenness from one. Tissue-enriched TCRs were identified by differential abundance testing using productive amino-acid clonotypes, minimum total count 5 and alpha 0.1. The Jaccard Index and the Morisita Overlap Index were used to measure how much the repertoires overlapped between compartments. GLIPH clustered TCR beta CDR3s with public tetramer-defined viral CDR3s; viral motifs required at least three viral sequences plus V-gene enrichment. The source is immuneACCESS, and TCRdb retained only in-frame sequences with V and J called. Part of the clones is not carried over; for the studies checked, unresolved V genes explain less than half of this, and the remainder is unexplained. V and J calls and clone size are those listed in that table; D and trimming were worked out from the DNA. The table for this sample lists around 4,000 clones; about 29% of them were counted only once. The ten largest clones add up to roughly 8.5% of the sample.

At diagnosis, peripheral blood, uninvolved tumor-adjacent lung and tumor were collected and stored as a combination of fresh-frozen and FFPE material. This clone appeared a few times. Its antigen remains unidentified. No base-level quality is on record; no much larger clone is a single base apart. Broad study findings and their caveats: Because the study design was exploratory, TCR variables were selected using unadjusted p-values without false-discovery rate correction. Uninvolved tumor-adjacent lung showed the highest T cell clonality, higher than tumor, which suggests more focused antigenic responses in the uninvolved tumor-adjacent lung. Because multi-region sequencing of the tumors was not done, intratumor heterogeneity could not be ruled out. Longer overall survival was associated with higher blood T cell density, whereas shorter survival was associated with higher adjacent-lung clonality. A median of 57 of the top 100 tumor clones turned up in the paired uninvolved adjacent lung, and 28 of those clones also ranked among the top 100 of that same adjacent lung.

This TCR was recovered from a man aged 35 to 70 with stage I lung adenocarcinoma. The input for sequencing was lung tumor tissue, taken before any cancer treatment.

The CDR3 sequence is CASSLTTIQETQYF. The DNA sequence is TGTGCCAGCAGTTTGACCACAATCCAAGAGACCCAGTACTTC. This sequence uses TRBV28 and TRBJ2-5, with the D gene uncertain. The trim is 3 bases for V and 1 base for J, with a gap of 9 bases between the germline ends. In the germline V gene, CDR1 corresponds to MDHEN and CDR2 to SYDVKM. There are 14 amino acids in the CDR3, from cysteine to phenylalanine inclusive. Only CDR3 DNA is held: 42 bases, read in frame from base 1.